The T cell receptor (beta chain) under discussion was sequenced for a study of shared clonotypes between healthy human individuals. CDR1 is MNHNS, CDR2 SASEGT, per germline. CDR3 length: 13 amino acids. V was clipped by 0 bases and J by 15 bases; unmatched bases: 7. Repertoires were generated with immunoSEQ multiplex PCR, while TCRdb's copy carries only in-frame clones and drops some. This sample has some 500,000 clones, with approximately 95% found just once. The origin of this receptor is a woman younger than 45 in good health. The genes are TRBV6-1 and TRBJ2-4; 8 positions agree with TRBD1. The specimen was naive CD4+ T cells sorted from blood. The subset here: CD45RA+ positively selected. The CDR3: CASSEAPDRVRYF. CDR3 nucleotide sequence: TGTGCCAGCAGTGAAGCACCGGACAGGGTGCGGTACTTC.